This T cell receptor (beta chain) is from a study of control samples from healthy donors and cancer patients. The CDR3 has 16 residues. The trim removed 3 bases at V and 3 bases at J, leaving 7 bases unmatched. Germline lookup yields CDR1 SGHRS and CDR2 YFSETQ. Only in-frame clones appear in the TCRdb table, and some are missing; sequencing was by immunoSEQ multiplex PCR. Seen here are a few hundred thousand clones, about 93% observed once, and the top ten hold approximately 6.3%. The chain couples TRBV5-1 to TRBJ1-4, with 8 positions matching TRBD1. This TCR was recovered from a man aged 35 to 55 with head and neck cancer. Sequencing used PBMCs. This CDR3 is CASSSRTGQPNEKLFF. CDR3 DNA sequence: TGCGCCAGCAGCTCACGGACAGGGCAGCCTAATGAAAAACTGTTTTTT.